This TCR beta chain was sequenced during a study of T cells in Graves' hyperthyroidism and ophthalmopathy. About the research overall: Upon initial diagnosis and before any treatment, peripheral blood was collected.

This clonotype was counted only a few times. The CDR3 is 15 amino acids. Germline V gene lookup returns CDR1 SGHDT and CDR2 YYEEEE. Losses at the gene ends were 1 base for V and 5 bases for J; bases not matched to a gene: 2. Using RNA transcripts as the source, TCR beta CDR3 regions were amplified. A set of HTBI primers served as the primers for a first-round RT-PCR of the TCR CDR3. TCRdb re-called the multiplex PCR reads through MiXCR, storing one row per CDR3 protein. The table records about 50,000 distinct CDR3 sequences, approximately 50% of them present only once. The chain is built from TRBV5-6 and TRBJ2-1, with 11 bases that match TRBD2. This clonotype originated in a woman younger than 45 with Graves' ophthalmopathy. Sequencing was carried out using blood. The DNA of the CDR3 is TGTGCCAGCAGCTTGACTAGCGGGAGACACAATGAGCAGTTCTTC. Its protein is CASSLTSGRHNEQFF.